The T cell receptor (beta chain) under discussion was sequenced for a study of blood T cell repertoires in COVID-19. For the study at large: T cells, B-cell-depleted T cells, or PBMCs provided the cDNA or gDNA that served as material.

The data were produced by immunoSEQ multiplex PCR, yet TCRdb's version contains in-frame clones alone and is incomplete. This sample has approximately 300,000 clones, with roughly 82% found just once. CDR1 and CDR2 from the germline V gene are MNHEY and SMNVEV (reference sequence). This CDR3 contains 16 residues. The V segment lost 2 bases and the J segment 7 bases; nucleotides outside the gene matches: 12. V and J are TRBV27 and TRBJ2-7, with 9 bases matching TRBD1. The TCR was taken from a woman aged 50 to 60 with acute or convalescent COVID-19. The sample consisted of peripheral blood. In DNA, the CDR3 is TGTGCCAGCAGTTTACTATCCGACAGGGGGGAAGAGGAGCAGTACTTC. Its protein is CASSLLSDRGEEEQYF.